A selection of T cell receptor beta chains follows, all from one sample in a study of STAT3 mutations in large granular lymphocyte leukemia. Method: immunoSEQ multiplex PCR; TCRdb's copy keeps in-frame clones and lacks some. The repertoire includes 10,000 or so clones, roughly 90% of them detected once, and almost 85% sits in the top ten. The sample comprised peripheral blood mononuclear cells. The origin of the receptors is a man aged 80 or over with T-cell large granular lymphocyte leukemia. Some clones in this sample may be carry-over from other donors' samples. Each CDR3 is given with its conserved first and last residue. The D gene is left open where the match is weak. Clone size is shown for a subset of rows, as once, few, many or a class of expanded clone.

V,size,J,D,DNA,CDR3
TRBV5-6,once,TRBJ2-7,.,TGTGCCAGCAGCTTGTGGCGCCGGTCCTACGAGCAGTACTTC,CASSLWRRSYEQYF
TRBV5-1,.,TRBJ2-7,.,TGCGCCAGCAGCTTGACGTCGGCCGGGCGACCCTACGAGCAGTACTTC,CASSLTSAGRPYEQYF
TRBV6-5,.,TRBJ2-7,TRBD1,TGTGCCAGCAGTCCCGGACAGGGAAATTTCCACGAGCAGTACTTC,CASSPGQGNFHEQYF
TRBV29-1,.,TRBJ2-5,.,TGCAGCGTTGCCGGGGGGCAGGGGTCAGAGACCCAGTACTTC,CSVAGGQGSETQYF
TRBV5-4,once,TRBJ2-2,TRBD1,TGTGCCAGCCGGTGGACAGGGCGTAACACCGGGGAGCTGTTTTTT,CASRWTGRNTGELFF
TRBV5-1,.,TRBJ2-3,TRBD1,TGCGCCAGCGACTTAGGACAGGGCACAGATACGCAGTATTTT,CASDLGQGTDTQYF
TRBV10-3,.,TRBJ1-2,TRBD1,TGTGCCATCAGTGGACAGGGAGAGATCTATGGCTACACCTTC,CAISGQGEIYGYTF
TRBV5-1,.,TRBJ1-1,.,TGCGCCAGCAGCCCCGGGACGGAAATTGAAGCTTTCTTT,CASSPGTEIEAFF
TRBV6-5,.,TRBJ2-2,.,TGTGCCAGCAGTTATCAGGCCCCCGGGGAGCTGTTTTTT,CASSYQAPGELFF
TRBV27,once,TRBJ1-6,.,TGTGCCAGCAGTTCCACACCCGACATCTCCTATAATTCACCCCTCCACTTT,CASSSTPDISYNSPLHF